This TCR beta chain was retrieved from a study of T cell responses to AZD1222 COVID-19 vaccine listed by TCRdb under 2021. As for the study more broadly: TCR sequencing covered fewer than 250 trial participants: about 210 given two doses of AZD1222 and 26 given two doses of MenACWY control vaccine. Trial participants were enrolled by age into subgroups of 18-55, 56-69 and 70-plus years, and roughly 150, 30 and 60 TCR-sequenced participants, respectively, were included in these subgroups.

Sample time point, as interpreted from the label and publication: about 28 days (+/-7) after the second vaccine dose. AZD1222 recipients with second doses at about 4 weeks or about 12 weeks were pooled, because spike-specific TCR depth and breadth did not differ between schedules. The vaccinee samples were drawn from two UK trials, COV001 and COV002, one of which was a single-blind randomized controlled phase 2/3 trial testing AZD1222 (ChAdOx1 nCoV-19) in healthy adults. For TCRbeta chain sequencing, PBMC samples from trial participants were taken at day 0 and at day 28 after the second dose. Worth noting for this clone: Its antigen remains unidentified. There are no base qualities to consult, and no much larger clone falls within one base.

The CDR3 regions of human TCRbeta chains were subjected to immunosequencing. In the original analysis: TCRs in the repertoires were matched against a reference library of SARS-CoV-2-specific TCRs that had been generated with the MIRA antigen-specificity platform. Breadth meant the fraction of unique TCRs that were SARS-CoV-2-associated, whereas depth meant the fraction of total T cells that were SARS-CoV-2-associated. Each spike-specific TCR was assigned to its reactive spike region and to a CD4 or CD8 class using the MIRA data. Log10-transformed breadth and depth values were compared by one-way ANOVA with Sidak's multiple comparisons tests. The source is immuneACCESS, and TCRdb retained only in-frame sequences with V and J called. Part of the clones is not carried over; for the studies checked, unresolved V genes explain less than half of this, and the remainder is unexplained. Clonal size and the V and J genes are those of that table, whereas D and trimming came from the DNA. The sample has 130,000 to 150,000 clones on record, about 89% of them singletons. 3.5% to 4% of the sample is held by the ten biggest clonotypes.

V is shortened by 0 bases, J by 3 bases, and the region joining them spans 8 bases. CDR1 and CDR2 were assigned from the germline V gene as LGHNT and FRNRAP. Including the terminal cysteine and phenylalanine, the CDR3 comprises 15 residues. Solely the CDR3 DNA is kept, with 45 bases framed from the first base. On the study overall, not on this receptor specifically: Reportedly, close to half of the unique spike-specific TCRs recognized epitopes lying outside the regions that are mutated in the B.1.351 and B.1.1.7 variants. Participants were mostly white British and included more females than males, and it was suggested by the authors that clonal diversity may have been underestimated. CD4 TCRs associated with the vaccine covered the entire spike protein, and the dominant responses were in regions 160-218 and 743-854. A significant rise in spike-specific TCR breadth and depth was observed after two AZD1222 doses relative to day 0 and relative to MenACWY recipients. In the small 56-69-year group, the increase in depth fell short of significance, most likely because of low power. No day 14 peak-response samples were available, so repertoires were characterized only after the peak T cell response. Conclusions about previously exposed vaccinees were limited because only six or seven AZD1222 recipients were SARS-CoV-2 seropositive at baseline.

This TCR derives from an adult who received the AZD1222 COVID-19 vaccine. The receptor chain draws on TRBV12-5 and TRBJ1-4; the best D guess is TRBD1, with 5 bases matching. Sample: peripheral blood, taken 28 days after the second AZD1222 dose. The nucleotides are TGTGCTAGTGGTTTGGTAGGGGCACCTAATGAAAAACTGTTTTTT. Translated, this is CASGLVGAPNEKLFF.